This T cell receptor (beta chain) was obtained from a study of regulatory T cells in long-lasting Graves disease. Study details: For under 3 months, newly diagnosed Graves' patients had been taking antithyroid drugs. General study results and limits: TRBV28, TRBJ1-2 and TRBJ2-5 were favored in persistent disease.

This clonotype was detected many times. The antigen remains unidentified. Losses at the gene ends were 6 bases for V and 1 base for J; bases not matched to a gene: 5. CDR1 is SQVTM and CDR2 is ANQGSEA in the germline V gene. CDR3 length: 13 amino acids. Library construction for TCR beta used iRepertoire HTBI primers and Arm-PCR of CDR3 regions. TCRdb itself ran the multiplex PCR reads through MiXCR, one entry per CDR3 protein. The data contain 500,000 or so distinct CDR3 sequences, roughly 16% of them singletons. Time point reported: newly diagnosed GD, antithyroid drugs for less than 3 months. PBMCs were the source of the RNA used for TCR sequencing. These data were also filed under a second study, of T cells in Graves' hyperthyroidism and ophthalmopathy. That source notes: During a first-round RT-PCR of the TCR CDR3, the HTBI primer set was used.

The chain employs TRBV29-1 and TRBJ1-1; 7 bases fit TRBD1. This receptor was identified in a woman aged 35 to 60 with Graves disease. The material was peripheral blood mononuclear cells (PBMCs), obtained at new diagnosis, from a patient treated with antithyroid drugs. CDR3 DNA: TGCAGCGTACAAAGACAGGGGAACACTGAAGCTTTCTTT. This encodes CSVQRQGNTEAFF. Full variable domain (remainder filled in from reference TRBV29-1 and TRBJ1-1): SAVISQKPSRDICQRGTSLTIQCQVDSQVTMMFWYRQQPGQSLTLIATANQGSEATYESGFVIDKFPISRPNLTFSTLTVSNMSPEDSSIYLCSVQRQGNTEAFFGQGTRLTVV.